Following are 18 T cell receptor beta chains from one sample sequenced in a study of monozygotic twins with inflammatory bowel disease. TCRdb reprocessed the 5' RACE reads, with one entry per CDR3 protein and no DNA. Its table lists just over 300,000 distinct CDR3 sequences. Sequencing input: blood. Source of these receptors: a human donor with ulcerative colitis or Crohn's disease, or a healthy co-twin of an affected twin (not recorded which).

The chain combines TRBV6-2 or TRBV6-3 with TRBJ2-1; TCRdb picks TRBD2, but there is no DNA to check that call. The CDR3 length is 14 residues. CDR1 and CDR2 from the germline V gene are MNHEY and SVGEGT. The CDR3 loop reads CASTSWSADNEQFF.

The chain uses TRBV6-1 and TRBJ2-3; TCRdb returns TRBD2, unconfirmable since there is no DNA. The germline CDR1 and CDR2 sequences are MNHNS and SASEGT. The CDR3 has 16 residues. The CDR3 region is CASNALAGTSTDTQYF.

This chain connects TRBV5-1 to TRBJ2-7; TCRdb's assignment of TRBD1 cannot be checked, as there is no DNA. CDR3 size: 15 residues. CDR1 and CDR2 from the germline V gene are SGHRS and YFSETQ. The CDR3 here is CASTLTGALPYEQYF.

This chain uses TRBV5-1 with TRBJ1-6. In germline, CDR1 is SGHRS, CDR2 YFSETQ. This CDR3 has 16 amino acids. The CDR3 reads CASSLDRETYNSPLHF. The whole variable domain, remainder taken from reference TRBV5-1 and TRBJ1-6, is KAGVTQTPRYLIKTRGQQVTLSCSPISGHRSVSWYQQTPGQGLQFLFEYFSETQRNKGNFPGRFSGRQFSNSRSEMNVSTLELGDSALYLCASSLDRETYNSPLHFGNGTRLTVT.

The chain combines TRBV6-5 with TRBJ2-7. CDR1 and CDR2 from the germline V gene are MNHEY and SVGAGI. CDR3 length: 13 amino acids. This CDR3 reads CASRSGLTYEQYF.

V usage is TRBV7-2 and J usage is TRBJ2-7; the D gene TCRdb calls, TRBD2, cannot be checked with no DNA. The length of the CDR3 is 15 residues. Germline V gene sequence: CDR1 SGHTA, CDR2 FQGNSA. This CDR3 is CASNKRGGSYYEQYF.

The V call is TRBV28, the J call TRBJ2-1; the TCRdb call, TRBD2, lacks DNA for checking. The germline CDR1 and CDR2 sequences are MDHEN and SYDVKM. The CDR3 length is 12 residues. The CDR3 loop reads CASGRALQSMIF.

The chain is built from TRBV5-1 and TRBJ1-2. Germline V gene lookup returns CDR1 SGHRS and CDR2 YFSETQ. The CDR3 length is 16 residues. CDR3 loop: CASSLTEAIVNYGYTF.

V gene TRBV6-6 combines with J gene TRBJ2-7; TCRdb returns TRBD1, unconfirmable since there is no DNA. CDR3 length: 14 amino acids. CDR1 is MNHNY and CDR2 is SVGAGI in the germline V gene (reference sequence). The CDR3 reads CASSPGGSRNEQYF.

The chain joins TRBV25-1 to TRBJ1-5. This CDR3 is 16 amino acids long. The V gene's germline CDR1 is MGHDK and CDR2 SYGVNS. CDR3 sequence: CASSEYNTDSNQPQHF.

The chain has TRBV6-2 or TRBV6-3 and TRBJ1-6. From germline, CDR1 is MNHEY and CDR2 SVGEGT. This CDR3 is 15 amino acids long. This CDR3 reads CASSYARQRNSPLHF.

V and J are TRBV20-1 and TRBJ2-1. This CDR3 is built from 15 residues. Germline V gives CDR1 DFQATT, CDR2 SNEGSKA (reference sequence). The CDR3 is CSAREPGRIDNEQFF.

The V and J genes are TRBV4-3 and TRBJ2-5; as DNA is missing, the TRBD2 call by TCRdb cannot be tested. This CDR3 contains 17 residues. Looked up from germline, CDR1 is LGHNA and CDR2 is YSLEER. CDR3 region: CASSQDYGTSGQETQYF.

The V call is TRBV25-1, the J call TRBJ2-3; lacking DNA, the TRBD2 call made by TCRdb goes unchecked. From germline, CDR1 is MGHDK and CDR2 SYGVNS. The CDR3 spans 11 residues. This CDR3 reads CASQDLNTQYF.

The chain couples TRBV30 to TRBJ1-6; TCRdb's D call, TRBD1, is unchecked because there is no DNA. Germline CDR1 is GTSNPN and CDR2 is SVGIG (reference sequence). The CDR3 contains 13 residues. The CDR3 reads CAWMGGHGSPLHF.

The chain is built from TRBV7-8 and TRBJ2-1; TCRdb gives TRBD1 as the D gene, but with no DNA this cannot be confirmed. Germline CDR1 SGHVS, CDR2 FQNEAQ. The CDR3 loop spans 18 amino acids. CDR3: CASSSEGHRGSSYNEQFF.

The V and J genes are TRBV20-1 and TRBJ2-1; TCRdb indicates TRBD2, and absent DNA this call remains unverified. Germline CDR1 and CDR2: DFQATT and SNEGSKA (reference sequence). The length of the CDR3 is 15 residues. This CDR3 is CSAPVLAGGSYEQFF.

The chain joins TRBV19 to TRBJ1-5; TCRdb selects TRBD1, and the lack of DNA leaves this call unchecked. CDR1 LNHDA and CDR2 SQIVND come from the germline V gene (reference sequence). The CDR3 contains 13 residues. CDR3 region: CASSMKGDQPQHF.